The present entry profiles one T cell receptor (beta chain) with its context. This sample is part of a study of blood T cell repertoires in COVID-19. Study information: The United States, Italy and Spain provided the acute and convalescent COVID-19 samples. Sources were T cells, B-cell-depleted T cells, or PBMCs; the material itself was cDNA or gDNA.

Per the original data handling: Amplification from reference gene primers served as the basis for estimated nucleated cell counts. Method: immunoSEQ multiplex PCR; TCRdb's copy keeps in-frame clones and lacks some. Clonal size and the V and J genes are those of that table, whereas D and trimming came from the DNA. The repertoire holds roughly 250,000 clones, with just over 90% as singletons. V was cut by 4 bases and J by 4 bases, with 7 bases left in between. The germline V gene has CDR1 PRHDT and CDR2 FYEKMQ (reference sequence). This CDR3 has 12 residues. The genes are TRBV13 and TRBJ1-2; D is unresolved. This TCR was sampled from a woman aged 18 to 35 who had recovered from COVID-19. Sample: PBMCs or T cells enriched from blood (not recorded which). The CDR3 bases are TGTGCCAGCAGCTCGGGATCCTATGGCTACACCTTC. Residues: CASSSGSYGYTF.